These 20 T cell receptor beta chains were all obtained from the same sample, sequenced in a study of cytomegalovirus exposure and HLA in healthy donors. Primers included in the PCR were 60 Vbeta and 13 Jbeta primers. Libraries were prepared by immunoSEQ multiplex PCR; TCRdb keeps only in-frame clonotypes and omits some of them. Among about 170,000 clones, about three quarters were seen once, and the ten largest hold 0.75% to 0.8%. What was sequenced was PBMCs. The receptors shown here come from a female donor in good health and CMV-seronegative.

The J gene is TRBJ2-7, the V gene TRBV18; D may be TRBD1 (5 bases). V gave up 0 bases and J gave up 3 bases, with 12 bases separating them. In germline, CDR1 is KGHSH, CDR2 LQKENI. CDR3 length: 15 amino acids. CDR3 residues: CASSPPGRQDYEQYF. CDR3 sequence (DNA): TGTGCCAGCTCACCACCGGGGCGGCAGGACTACGAGCAGTACTTC.

This rearrangement joins TRBV7-7 to TRBJ2-5, with 8 bases aligning to TRBD2. From germline, CDR1 is SSHAT and CDR2 FNYEAQ (reference sequence). Losses at the gene ends were 1 base for V and 3 bases for J; bases not matched to a gene: 4. The CDR3 has 15 residues. The CDR3 here is CASSLGVTSEETQYF. In nucleotides, the CDR3 is TGTGCCAGCAGCTTAGGGGTGACTAGCGAAGAGACCCAGTACTTC. The whole variable domain, remainder taken from reference TRBV7-7 and TRBJ2-5, is GAGVSQSPRYKVTKRGQDVTLRCDPISSHATLYWYQQALGQGPEFLTYFNYEAQPDKSGLPSDRFSAERPEGSISTLTIQRTEQRDSAMYRCASSLGVTSEETQYFGPGTRLLVL.

This clone showed up just a few times. This chain connects TRBV29-1 to TRBJ1-4; 7 nucleotides line up with TRBD1. The germline V gene has CDR1 SQVTM and CDR2 ANQGSEA. The CDR3 totals 17 residues. V shed 7 bases, J shed 0 bases, and the junction held 14 bases outside the gene matches. Here the CDR3 DNA reads TGCAGCGCAACCGGGACAGCCGCTGCATCAACTAATGAAAAACTGTTTTTT. Translating it yields CSATGTAAASTNEKLFF.

The V call is TRBV19, the J call TRBJ2-1; tentative D call: TRBD2 (5 bases). This CDR3 has 17 amino acids. Germline CDR1 LNHDA, CDR2 SQIVND (reference sequence). Deletions cut 1 base from V and 2 bases from J, with 15 bases between. The CDR3 coding sequence is TGTGCCAGTAGTATAGTAAGGCGGGTTGGTCCCTACAATGAGCAGTTCTTC. Translation gives CASSIVRRVGPYNEQFF.

The chain carries TRBV4-3 and TRBJ2-7, with 7 bases aligning to TRBD2. J lost 4 bases, V lost 1 base, and 7 bases had no gene match. Germline CDR1 reads LGHNA; CDR2 reads YSLEER. There are 15 residues in the CDR3. The CDR3, as DNA: TGCGCCAGCAGCCAAGTTCCTAGCGGAGAATACGAGCAGTACTTC. As protein: CASSQVPSGEYEQYF.

This rearrangement joins TRBV5-1 to TRBJ1-4, with TRBD1 identical over 9 bases. Unmatched junction bases numbered 8, after V lost 4 bases and J lost 7 bases. From germline, CDR1 is SGHRS and CDR2 YFSETQ. The CDR3 consists of 15 residues. The CDR3 region is CASSRQGTGTEKLFF. The CDR3 region has the DNA TGCGCCAGCAGCCGACAGGGGACAGGGACTGAAAAACTGTTTTTT.

The rearrangement joins TRBV7-9 to TRBJ2-5, with D possibly TRBD2 on 5 matching bases. Germline lookup yields CDR1 SEHNR and CDR2 FQNEAQ (reference sequence). V was pared by 5 bases and J by 4 bases, with 20 bases between. CDR3 length: 16 residues. CDR3 residues: CASSGSSRARRETQYF. In DNA, the CDR3 is TGTGCCAGCAGCGGGAGCAGCCGGGCTCGCCGAGAGACCCAGTACTTC.

The chain employs TRBV4-3 and TRBJ2-3, with TRBD1 identical over 7 bases. V was clipped by 0 bases and J by 5 bases; unmatched bases: 5. Germline CDR1 reads LGHNA; CDR2 reads YSLEER. The CDR3 totals 15 residues. In DNA, the CDR3 is TGCGCCAGCAGCCAAGATGGGGACAGAATAGATACGCAGTATTTT. Amino acids: CASSQDGDRIDTQYF.

The chain is built from TRBV5-8 and TRBJ2-7, with D possibly TRBD1 on 6 matching bases. Germline V lookup: CDR1 SGHTS, CDR2 YDEGEE. Trimming took off 4 bases at V and 3 bases at J, with 8 bases between the two ends. CDR3 length equals 12 residues. The CDR3 protein is CASSRRGYEQYF. For the CDR3, the DNA is TGTGCCAGCAGCCGCAGGGGCTACGAGCAGTACTTC.

J is TRBJ2-3 and V is TRBV5-1; D perhaps matches TRBD1 (6 bases). Between the trimmed V and J ends, which lost 0 bases and 6 bases, there was a span of 20 bases. CDR3 size: 17 residues. From germline, CDR1 is SGHRS and CDR2 YFSETQ. Here the CDR3 DNA reads TGCGCCAGCAGCTTGGGAAATTGGTGGACAGACTTTGATACGCAGTATTTT. It encodes CASSLGNWWTDFDTQYF. Full variable domain (rest looked up from reference TRBV5-1 and TRBJ2-3): KAGVTQTPRYLIKTRGQQVTLSCSPISGHRSVSWYQQTPGQGLQFLFEYFSETQRNKGNFPGRFSGRQFSNSRSEMNVSTLELGDSALYLCASSLGNWWTDFDTQYFGPGTRLTVL.

The rearrangement uses TRBV9 and TRBJ2-3; D perhaps matches TRBD2 (6 bases). Germline CDR1 SGDLS, CDR2 YYNGEE. V lost 3 bases, J lost 2 bases, and 22 bases lay in between. The CDR3 covers 18 residues. This CDR3 reads CASSAGHGSGRTTDTQYF. The CDR3 DNA sequence: TGTGCCAGCAGCGCCGGACACGGCAGCGGGCGGACCACAGATACGCAGTATTTT.

The chain has TRBV18 and TRBJ2-5; TRBD2 is a possible D gene (5 bases). TRBJ2-7 explains the end of the DNA better; the J call may be wrong. The germline V gene has CDR1 KGHSH and CDR2 LQKENI. The CDR3 extends over 13 amino acids. The CDR3 protein is CASSPISSTEQYF. The DNA for the CDR3 is TGTGCCAGCTCACCAATCTCTAGCACCGAGCAGTACTTC.

The genes are TRBV7-3 and TRBJ2-2, with 7 bases lining up with TRBD1. The CDR3 contains 17 residues. With V trimmed by 2 bases and J by 4 bases, 10 bases remained unmatched. Germline V gene lookup returns CDR1 SGHTA and CDR2 FQGTGA. The CDR3 DNA reads TGTGCCAGCAGCTTATGGGGGCTACAGGGGAGCACCGGGGAGCTGTTTTTT. It encodes CASSLWGLQGSTGELFF. Full variable domain (missing parts from reference TRBV7-3 and TRBJ2-2): GAGVSQTPSNKVTEKGKYVELRCDPISGHTALYWYRQSLGQGPEFLIYFQGTGAADDSGLPNDRFFAVRPEGSVSTLKIQRTERGDSAVYLCASSLWGLQGSTGELFFGEGSRLTVL.

This clone was seen more than once but under ten times. This chain uses TRBV11-2 with TRBJ2-4; 8 bases align to TRBD1. Trimming at V came to 7 bases and at J to 3 bases, leaving 11 bases not matched to a gene. Germline V lookup: CDR1 SGHAT, CDR2 FQNNGV. The CDR3 length is 16 residues. The DNA for the CDR3 is TGTGCCAGCACCAAGGACAGGGCCGGTGGCAAAAACATTCAGTACTTC. It codes for CASTKDRAGGKNIQYF.

This clone is a singleton in its sample. The chain couples TRBV5-1 to TRBJ1-2; 8 nucleotides match TRBD1. Trimming took 3 bases from V and 4 from J; bases not matched to a gene: 11. The CDR3 covers 16 residues. Germline CDR1 reads SGHRS; CDR2 reads YFSETQ. This CDR3 is CASSSETGGVSYGYTF. CDR3 DNA sequence: TGCGCCAGCAGCTCCGAAACAGGGGGAGTGAGCTATGGCTACACCTTC. Drawing the rest from reference TRBV5-1 and TRBJ1-2, the complete variable domain is KAGVTQTPRYLIKTRGQQVTLSCSPISGHRSVSWYQQTPGQGLQFLFEYFSETQRNKGNFPGRFSGRQFSNSRSEMNVSTLELGDSALYLCASSSETGGVSYGYTFGSGTRLTVV.

The gene calls are TRBV9 and TRBJ2-7; 8 bases align to TRBD1. Germline CDR1 reads SGDLS; CDR2 reads YYNGEE. CDR3 length equals 15 residues. V dropped 2 bases and J dropped 2; count of bases not matched to a gene: 6. CDR3 amino acids: CASSVHWTGTYEQYF. Here the CDR3 DNA reads TGTGCCAGCAGCGTCCACTGGACAGGGACCTACGAGCAGTACTTC.

The count of this clone is one. The CDR3 reads CASSSPISGRPTDTQYF. The CDR3 coding sequence is TGTGCCAGCAGTTCCCCTATTAGCGGGAGACCCACAGATACGCAGTATTTT. The chain combines TRBV28 with TRBJ2-3, with 9 bases aligning to TRBD2. This CDR3 is built from 17 residues. Germline assignment: CDR1 MDHEN and CDR2 SYDVKM. Germline trimming cut 4 bases from V and 2 bases from J; bases unmatched to any gene: 10.

DNA for the CDR3: TGTGCCAGCAGCTTGGCCAAGAACACCCAGGGATCACCCCTCCACTTT. This gives the protein CASSLAKNTQGSPLHF. This sequence joins TRBV5-4 and TRBJ1-6, with D maybe TRBD1 (5 bases). The germline CDR1 and CDR2 sequences are SGHNT and YYREEE (reference sequence). V was clipped by 0 bases and J by 10 bases, with 17 bases between them. This CDR3 region has 16 residues.

The chain combines TRBV30 with TRBJ2-7; D uncertain. The CDR3 covers 15 residues. V gave up 7 bases and J gave up 0 bases, with 19 bases separating them. Germline values: CDR1 GTSNPN, CDR2 SVGIG (reference sequence). This chain's CDR3 is CASVTSRPSSYEQYF. The CDR3 nucleotides read TGTGCCTCCGTCACCTCGCGGCCAAGCTCCTACGAGCAGTACTTC.

The chain recombines TRBV7-9 with TRBJ1-1; possible D gene TRBD1, 6 bases. The CDR3 is 15 amino acids. V lost 4 bases, J lost 3 bases, and 15 bases lay in between. Germline assignment: CDR1 SEHNR and CDR2 FQNEAQ (reference sequence). CDR3 DNA sequence: TGTGCCAGCAGCTCCCGTTTAGGGGGTTACACTGAAGCTTTCTTT. It codes for CASSSRLGGYTEAFF.